The 29 T cell receptor beta chains below come from one sample, sequenced in a study of blood T cell repertoires in COVID-19. Profiled with immunoSEQ multiplex PCR; TCRdb holds only in-frame clones, not every one. This sample yields 350,000 to 450,000 clones, of which about four fifths are seen a single time; around 5.1% belongs to the top ten. The sequenced sample consisted of PBMCs or T cells enriched from blood (not recorded which). The origin of the receptors is a woman aged 50 to 60 who had recovered from COVID-19.

This clone showed up many times. Other DNA sequences from this sample encode an identical CDR3 as well. The rearrangement uses TRBV7-2 and TRBJ1-2; D might be TRBD1 (5 bases). The germline V and J ends were trimmed by 1 base and 2 bases, with 8 bases remaining between them. This CDR3 region has 14 residues. Looked up from germline, CDR1 is SGHTA and CDR2 is FQGNSA. As DNA, the CDR3 is TGTGCCAGCAGCTTAGAGGCAGGGAACTATGGCTACACCTTC. This translates into CASSLEAGNYGYTF.

This chain links TRBV29-1 with TRBJ2-1, with D perhaps matching TRBD2 (5 bases). The length of the CDR3 is 15 residues. The germline gives CDR1 SQVTM, CDR2 ANQGSEA. V lost 5 bases and J lost 7, with 21 bases in between. CDR3 sequence (DNA): TGCAGCGTTTCCTCGGGAAGCCTCGGATCAAATGAGCAGTTCTTC. Translating gives CSVSSGSLGSNEQFF.

The J gene is TRBJ1-1, the V gene TRBV5-1; no clear D gene. Germline loops: CDR1 SGHRS, CDR2 YFSETQ. V was cut by 3 bases and J by 1 base, with 7 bases left in between. The CDR3 is 13 amino acids. As DNA, the CDR3 is TGCGCCAGCAGCTCCAGGCCGAACACTGAAGCTTTCTTT. Translating it yields CASSSRPNTEAFF.

This chain links TRBV11-2 with TRBJ2-3; 10 bases are shared with TRBD2. Germline values: CDR1 SGHAT, CDR2 FQNNGV. This CDR3 is 18 amino acids long. Germline trimming cut 2 bases from V and 5 bases from J; bases unmatched to any gene: 13. CDR3 residues: CASSLWPSGSGLVDTQYF. The CDR3 bases are TGTGCCAGCAGCTTATGGCCTAGCGGGAGCGGTTTGGTAGATACGCAGTATTTT.

The V and J genes are TRBV19 and TRBJ1-1; 9 bases map to TRBD1. J gave up 4 bases and V 4 bases, and 4 bases lay outside the gene matches. The CDR3 is made up of 14 amino acids. Looked up from germline, CDR1 is LNHDA and CDR2 is SQIVND (reference sequence). The CDR3 reads CASSTLTGGTEAFF. CDR3 coding DNA: TGTGCCAGTAGTACCTTGACAGGGGGCACTGAAGCTTTCTTT.

CDR3 nucleotide sequence: TGTGCCTGGAAGGTTAGCGGGGGATCAGATACGCAGTATTTT. Its protein product is CAWKVSGGSDTQYF. V and J are TRBV30 and TRBJ2-3; TRBD2 aligns across 9 bases. Germline lookup yields CDR1 GTSNPN and CDR2 SVGIG (reference sequence). The CDR3 consists of 14 residues. Losses at the gene ends were 4 bases for V and 4 bases for J; bases not matched to a gene: 6.

The chain couples TRBV19 to TRBJ1-2; unclear D gene. This CDR3 is 13 amino acids long. V lost 6 bases and J 4 bases, leaving 12 bases between the germline ends. Germline CDR1 LNHDA, CDR2 SQIVND (reference sequence). CDR3 bases: TGTGCCAGTAGGTATGAGGGATCCTATGGCTACACCTTC. The encoded protein is CASRYEGSYGYTF.

This clone was detected once. The V call is TRBV7-2, the J call TRBJ2-7; the D gene is possibly TRBD2 (6 bases). The CDR3 is 15 residues long. Trimming cost V 6 bases and J 2 bases, with 17 bases left between them. Germline values: CDR1 SGHTA, CDR2 FQGNSA. The CDR3 reads CASRVRELGAYEQYF. CDR3 nucleotide sequence: TGTGCCAGCAGGGTTCGGGAGTTGGGGGCCTACGAGCAGTACTTC.

V and J are TRBV5-5 and TRBJ1-5, with unresolved D. The V gene lost 4 bases and the J gene lost 0 bases, with 14 bases spanning the gap. CDR1 is SGHKS, CDR2 YYEKEE, per germline (reference sequence). This CDR3 has 16 amino acids. CDR3 in amino acids: CASSPRPTYSNQPQHF. The DNA of the CDR3 is TGTGCCAGCAGCCCCCGCCCCACCTATAGCAATCAGCCCCAGCATTTT.

This clone occurred once. The chain links TRBV2 to TRBJ1-2, with 7 bases that match TRBD1. CDR1 is SNHLY, CDR2 FYNNEI, per germline. The CDR3 totals 14 residues. With 4 bases clipped from V and 4 bases from J, the junction kept 6 bases outside the gene matches. CDR3 sequence reads: CASSGLGQFYGYTF. For the CDR3, the DNA is TGTGCCAGCAGTGGCTTGGGACAGTTCTATGGCTACACCTTC.

The CDR3 loop is CASSPTGIGGNTEAFF. DNA of the CDR3: TGTGCCAGCTCACCGACAGGTATAGGTGGTAACACTGAAGCTTTCTTT. The chain has TRBV18 and TRBJ1-1; D is possibly TRBD1 (6 bases). The CDR3 extends over 16 amino acids. Germline V gene sequence: CDR1 KGHSH, CDR2 LQKENI. V gave up 3 bases and J gave up 2 bases, with 16 bases separating them. The full variable domain, rest sourced from reference TRBV18 and TRBJ1-1, is NAGVMQNPRHLVRRRGQEARLRCSPMKGHSHVYWYRQLPEEGLKFMVYLQKENIIDESGMPKERFSAEFPKEGPSILRIQQVVRGDSAAYFCASSPTGIGGNTEAFFGQGTRLTVV.

The CDR3 nucleotides are TGCAGCGTTGCCCTGACAGGGGCTTATGGCTACACCTTC. It translates to CSVALTGAYGYTF. This chain links TRBV29-1 with TRBJ1-2; TRBD1 aligns across 8 bases. Germline V gene lookup returns CDR1 SQVTM and CDR2 ANQGSEA. This CDR3 contains 13 residues. Trimming cost V 4 bases and J 5 bases; bases outside gene matches: 6.

V is TRBV18 and J is TRBJ1-6, with D unresolved. CDR1 is KGHSH, CDR2 LQKENI, per germline. The V gene lost 3 bases and the J gene lost 7 bases, with 10 bases spanning the gap. CDR3 length: 14 amino acids. CDR3 in amino acids: CASSPDRGNSPLHF. CDR3 coding DNA: TGTGCCAGCTCACCCGACCGAGGGAATTCACCCCTCCACTTT.

This clone was picked up a small number of times. The rearrangement links TRBV7-8 to TRBJ1-1, with D maybe TRBD1 (5 bases). The V end lost 5 bases, the J end lost 6 bases, and 13 bases lay between the germline ends. Germline V CDR1 and CDR2: SGHVS, FQNEAQ. This CDR3 is built from 13 residues. CDR3: CASSQTTVSEAFF. CDR3 nucleotides: TGTGCCAGCAGCCAGACGACAGTTTCTGAAGCTTTCTTT.

As concerns this clone: A read error may account for a junction end that differs from germline. The chain carries TRBV6-2 or TRBV6-3 and TRBJ1-2; TRBD1 aligns across 7 bases. Germline V gene data show CDR1 as MNHEY and CDR2 as SVGEGT. This CDR3 is built from 13 residues. As DNA, the CDR3 is TGTGTCAGCAGCCGACAGGGAGAGCGTGGCTACACCTTC. Protein: CVSSRQGERGYTF.

The genes are TRBV30 and TRBJ1-1; 9 bases are shared with TRBD1. The CDR3 length is 21 residues. CDR1 and CDR2 (germline): GTSNPN, SVGIG (reference sequence). V lost 1 base, J lost 3 bases, and 24 bases stayed unmatched. CDR3 bases: TGTGCCTGGAGTGCCAGACTCACCGGGACAGGGTTTAGTAGGAGTCACACTGAAGCTTTCTTT. This gives the protein CAWSARLTGTGFSRSHTEAFF. Based on the CDR3 plus reference TRBV30 and TRBJ1-1, the full variable domain is SQTIHQWPATLVQPVGSPLSLECTVEGTSNPNLYWYRQAAGRGLQLLFYSVGIGQISSEVPQNLSASRPQDRQFILSSKKLLLSDSGFYLCAWSARLTGTGFSRSHTEAFFGQGTRLTVV.

The chain employs TRBV19 and TRBJ1-4, with D hard to call. CDR1 is LNHDA and CDR2 is SQIVND in the germline V gene (reference sequence). This CDR3 contains 15 residues. The V end was cut by 5 bases, the J end by 4 bases, with 14 bases between. The DNA of the CDR3 is TGTGCCAGTAGTCCCCTAAGAGGATATAATGAAAAACTGTTTTTT. Translating gives CASSPLRGYNEKLFF.

V gene TRBV4-3 combines with J gene TRBJ1-5; a possible D gene is TRBD1 (6 bases). V was shortened by 7 bases and J by 0 bases, with 13 bases between the two germline ends. Per germline, CDR1 LGHNA and CDR2 YSLEER. The CDR3 spans 15 residues. The CDR3 DNA sequence: TGCGCCAGCAAGGACAGTTGGTATAGCAATCAGCCCCAGCATTTT. It yields the protein CASKDSWYSNQPQHF.

This clone has just one count. The chain uses TRBV19 and TRBJ1-3; no reliable D call. The germline CDR1 and CDR2 sequences are LNHDA and SQIVND (reference sequence). V lost 6 bases, J lost 2 bases, and 11 bases lay in between. CDR3 length equals 14 residues. CDR3 residues: CASRRPEAGNTIYF. CDR3 DNA: TGTGCCAGTAGGAGGCCCGAGGCTGGAAACACCATATATTTT.

The CDR3 nucleotides read TGCGCCAGCAGCCAAAACAGGGGGCTAGACTATGGCTACACCTTC. Translation gives CASSQNRGLDYGYTF. The chain recombines TRBV4-1 with TRBJ1-2; 9 bases match TRBD1. V lost 2 bases, J lost 3 bases, and 4 bases stayed unmatched. The CDR3 runs 15 residues. Germline lookup yields CDR1 MGHRA and CDR2 YSYEKL.

The chain has TRBV19 and TRBJ1-2, with D maybe TRBD1 (6 bases). Germline V lookup: CDR1 LNHDA, CDR2 SQIVND (reference sequence). With 2 bases removed from V and 5 bases from J, the gap between germline ends came to 15 bases. This CDR3 has 15 amino acids. CDR3 amino acids: CASSILGQKRYGYTF. The CDR3 bases are TGTGCCAGTAGTATATTAGGACAGAAAAGATATGGCTACACCTTC.

The rearrangement links TRBV4-1 to TRBJ2-1, with TRBD2 matching over 12 bases. Losses at the gene ends were 3 bases for V and 6 bases for J; bases not matched to a gene: 6. Germline V lookup: CDR1 MGHRA, CDR2 YSYEKL. The CDR3 spans 16 residues. The CDR3 coding sequence is TGCGCCAGCAGCCATCCCGGACTAGCGGGATTCAATGAGCAGTTCTTC. Its translation: CASSHPGLAGFNEQFF.

V and J are TRBV9 and TRBJ1-2, with TRBD1 identical over 7 bases. V lost 3 bases, J lost 5 bases, and 7 bases stayed unmatched. Germline CDR1 reads SGDLS; CDR2 reads YYNGEE. This CDR3 spans 14 amino acids. This chain's CDR3 is CASSGSQGWYGYTF. The CDR3 nucleotides read TGTGCCAGCAGCGGTTCACAGGGGTGGTATGGCTACACCTTC. The entire variable domain, with the rest obtained from reference TRBV9 and TRBJ1-2, is as follows: DSGVTQTPKHLITATGQRVTLRCSPRSGDLSVYWYQQSLDQGLQFLIQYYNGEERAKGNILERFSAQQFPDLHSELNLSSLELGDSALYFCASSGSQGWYGYTFGSGTRLTVV.

This clone appeared a single time. This chain links TRBV19 with TRBJ2-1; 10 bases align to TRBD2. This CDR3 has 14 residues. V dropped 1 base and J dropped 9; count of bases not matched to a gene: 3. The germline CDR1 and CDR2 sequences are LNHDA and SQIVND (reference sequence). The chain's CDR3 is CASSIGLAGAEQFF. Written as DNA, the CDR3 is TGTGCCAGTAGTATAGGGCTAGCGGGAGCTGAGCAGTTCTTC.

CDR3 nucleotide sequence: TGTGCCAGGCGAGAAAGGGGGACAGGGTCACGGGAGACCCAGTACTTC. Translating it yields CARRERGTGSRETQYF. The V and J genes are TRBV30 and TRBJ2-5, with 9 bases lining up with TRBD1. After removal of 8 bases from V and 5 bases from J, the junction contained 18 bases not matched to a gene. The CDR3 loop spans 16 amino acids. Germline lookup yields CDR1 GTSNPN and CDR2 SVGIG (reference sequence).

This clone was counted once. This chain joins TRBV6-5 and TRBJ1-4, with D possibly being TRBD1 (6 bases). Trimming shortened V by 7 bases and J by 14 bases, and 26 bases separated the two germline ends. This CDR3 spans 15 amino acids. CDR1 MNHEY and CDR2 SVGAGI come from the germline V gene. CDR3 sequence: CASNVLGQGLGSLFF. The CDR3 nucleotides read TGTGCCAGCAACGTTCTGGGGCAGGGGTTAGGAAGTCTGTTTTTT.

This sequence joins TRBV18 and TRBJ2-2; TRBD1 matches 10 bases. The V and J ends lost 6 bases and 3 bases, in that order; junction bases with no gene match: 10. Germline lookup yields CDR1 KGHSH and CDR2 LQKENI. The CDR3 runs to 17 residues. DNA of the CDR3: TGTGCCAGCTCGACGGACAGGGGGTTTGTTGACACCGGGGAGCTGTTTTTT. Translating it yields CASSTDRGFVDTGELFF.

The chain is built from TRBV27 and TRBJ2-2; D possibly corresponds to TRBD1 (5 bases). Trimming left V 8 bases short and J 1 base short, with 14 bases between. The CDR3 covers 15 residues. Looked up from germline, CDR1 is MNHEY and CDR2 is SMNVEV (reference sequence). CDR3 sequence: CASGRRQLNTGELFF. CDR3 DNA sequence: TGTGCCAGCGGACGTAGACAGTTGAACACCGGGGAGCTGTTTTTT.

The rearrangement joins TRBV7-9 to TRBJ1-4; the D gene is possibly TRBD1 (5 bases). CDR3 length: 16 residues. Germline loops: CDR1 SEHNR, CDR2 FQNEAQ (reference sequence). Trimming removed 5 bases at V and 3 bases at J, with 16 bases between. CDR3 loop: CASSPYSGSPNEKLFF. The CDR3 nucleotides read TGTGCCAGCAGCCCCTATTCAGGGTCACCTAATGAAAAACTGTTTTTT.